The rows below give T cell receptor beta chains drawn from one sample of a study of cytomegalovirus exposure and HLA in healthy donors. Profiling relied on immunoSEQ multiplex PCR, and the TCRdb table lists in-frame clones only, not all of them. The listing records around 100,000 clones. Sequenced sample: PBMCs. All receptors come from a man in his forties or fifties in good health and CMV-seronegative. CDR3s include the opening cysteine and the closing phenylalanine or tryptophan. The D gene is left open where the match is weak.

v_call: TRBV5-5; j_call: TRBJ1-1; d_call: .; cdr3_length: 15; cdr3_aa: CASSLEAGLNTEAFF; cdr3_nt: TGTGCCAGCAGCTTGGAGGCGGGTTTAAACACTGAAGCTTTCTTT
v_call: TRBV7-7; j_call: TRBJ2-5; d_call: .; cdr3_length: 13; cdr3_aa: CASSQDFQETQYF; cdr3_nt: TGTGCCAGCAGCCAGGACTTTCAAGAGACCCAGTACTTC
v_call: TRBV28; j_call: TRBJ1-2; d_call: .; cdr3_length: 14; cdr3_aa: CASSLTSLDYGYTF; cdr3_nt: TGTGCCAGCAGTCTGACAAGTCTCGACTATGGCTACACCTTC
v_call: TRBV4-2; j_call: TRBJ2-1; d_call: .; cdr3_length: 15; cdr3_aa: CASSQDRGIHNEQFF; cdr3_nt: TGTGCCAGCAGCCAAGACAGGGGAATCCACAATGAGCAGTTCTTC
v_call: TRBV18; j_call: TRBJ2-7; d_call: .; cdr3_length: 11; cdr3_aa: CASSGDYEQYF; cdr3_nt: TGTGCCAGCTCAGGCGACTACGAGCAGTACTTC
v_call: TRBV6-5; j_call: TRBJ2-7; d_call: .; cdr3_length: 15; cdr3_aa: CASRRLGTTGYEQYF; cdr3_nt: TGTGCCAGCAGGCGTTTGGGGACAACCGGCTACGAGCAGTACTTC
v_call: TRBV6-5; j_call: TRBJ1-5; d_call: .; cdr3_length: 15; cdr3_aa: CASSREPGSNQPQHF; cdr3_nt: TGTGCCAGCAGCCGGGAGCCGGGGAGCAATCAGCCCCAGCATTTT
v_call: TRBV20-1; j_call: TRBJ1-2; d_call: .; cdr3_length: 11; cdr3_aa: CSARDFYGYTF; cdr3_nt: TGCAGTGCTAGAGACTTCTATGGCTACACCTTC
v_call: TRBV15; j_call: TRBJ2-1; d_call: TRBD2; cdr3_length: 16; cdr3_aa: CATSRGSGLADNEQFF; cdr3_nt: TGTGCCACCAGCAGAGGGTCGGGACTAGCGGACAATGAGCAGTTCTTC
v_call: TRBV2; j_call: TRBJ1-4; d_call: .; cdr3_length: 12; cdr3_aa: CASSEVGGKLFF; cdr3_nt: TGTGCCAGCAGTGAAGTGGGAGGAAAACTGTTTTTT
v_call: TRBV11-2; j_call: TRBJ2-1; d_call: TRBD2; cdr3_length: 16; cdr3_aa: CASGLSGLAGVDEQFF; cdr3_nt: TGTGCCAGCGGACTTAGTGGACTAGCGGGAGTCGATGAGCAGTTCTTC
v_call: TRBV12-5; j_call: TRBJ2-5; d_call: TRBD1; cdr3_length: 14; cdr3_aa: CASGLDRGQETQYF; cdr3_nt: TGTGCTAGTGGTCTCGACAGGGGTCAAGAGACCCAGTACTTC
v_call: TRBV6-5; j_call: TRBJ2-3; d_call: TRBD1; cdr3_length: 15; cdr3_aa: CASSYGTGDTDTQYF; cdr3_nt: TGTGCCAGCAGTTACGGGACAGGGGACACAGATACGCAGTATTTT
v_call: TRBV6-4; j_call: TRBJ1-2; d_call: TRBD1; cdr3_length: 14; cdr3_aa: CASSDSGTGDGYTF; cdr3_nt: TGTGCCAGCAGTGACTCGGGGACAGGGGATGGCTACACCTTC
v_call: TRBV19; j_call: TRBJ1-5; d_call: .; cdr3_length: 14; cdr3_aa: CASKRTGSNQPQHF; cdr3_nt: TGTGCCAGCAAGCGTACCGGGAGCAATCAGCCCCAGCATTTT
v_call: TRBV5-1; j_call: TRBJ2-7; d_call: TRBD1; cdr3_length: 15; cdr3_aa: CASSLGGTENYEQYF; cdr3_nt: TGCGCCAGCAGCTTGGGGGGGACAGAGAACTACGAGCAGTACTTC
v_call: TRBV7-2; j_call: TRBJ1-2; d_call: TRBD1; cdr3_length: 13; cdr3_aa: CASSTRQGSGYTF; cdr3_nt: TGTGCCAGCAGCACAAGACAGGGTTCTGGCTACACCTTC
v_call: TRBV7-9; j_call: TRBJ2-7; d_call: .; cdr3_length: 16; cdr3_aa: CASSLVPPGSGYEQYF; cdr3_nt: TGTGCCAGCAGCTTAGTCCCCCCGGGAAGCGGTTACGAGCAGTACTTC
v_call: TRBV7-2; j_call: TRBJ1-2; d_call: .; cdr3_length: 14; cdr3_aa: CASSWLEWGGGYTF; cdr3_nt: TGTGCCAGCAGCTGGTTAGAGTGGGGCGGAGGCTACACCTTC
v_call: TRBV9; j_call: TRBJ2-5; d_call: TRBD2; cdr3_length: 19; cdr3_aa: CASSVYLAGGIRRRETQYF; cdr3_nt: TGTGCCAGCAGCGTATACCTAGCGGGAGGAATTAGGCGACGAGAGACCCAGTACTTC
v_call: TRBV6-5; j_call: TRBJ1-6; d_call: .; cdr3_length: 13; cdr3_aa: CASSYEMNSPLHF; cdr3_nt: TGTGCCAGCAGTTACGAGATGAATTCACCCCTCCACTTT
v_call: TRBV5-4; j_call: TRBJ1-1; d_call: TRBD1; cdr3_length: 14; cdr3_aa: CASSQGQGRTEAFF; cdr3_nt: TGTGCCAGCAGTCAGGGACAGGGTAGAACTGAAGCTTTCTTT
v_call: TRBV11-2; j_call: TRBJ2-7; d_call: .; cdr3_length: 11; cdr3_aa: CASSPHDEQYF; cdr3_nt: TGTGCCAGCAGCCCCCATGACGAGCAGTACTTC
v_call: TRBV5-4; j_call: TRBJ1-5; d_call: .; cdr3_length: 16; cdr3_aa: CASSLGPTDTNQPQHF; cdr3_nt: TGTGCCAGCAGCTTGGGGCCGACAGATACCAATCAGCCCCAGCATTTT
v_call: TRBV9; j_call: TRBJ2-2; d_call: .; cdr3_length: 15; cdr3_aa: CASSGNRVDTGELFF; cdr3_nt: TGTGCCAGCAGCGGAAACAGGGTGGACACCGGGGAGCTGTTTTTT
v_call: TRBV19; j_call: TRBJ2-1; d_call: TRBD2; cdr3_length: 16; cdr3_aa: CASSPRTSGSYNEQFF; cdr3_nt: TGTGCCAGTAGTCCTCGAACTAGCGGGAGCTACAATGAGCAGTTCTTC
v_call: TRBV7-2; j_call: TRBJ1-1; d_call: .; cdr3_length: 14; cdr3_aa: CASSLGRRRPEAFF; cdr3_nt: TGTGCCAGCAGCTTGGGCAGACGAAGGCCTGAAGCTTTCTTT
v_call: TRBV14; j_call: TRBJ2-2; d_call: .; cdr3_length: 14; cdr3_aa: CASSPTGPTGELFF; cdr3_nt: TGTGCCAGCAGCCCAACAGGCCCCACCGGGGAGCTGTTTTTT